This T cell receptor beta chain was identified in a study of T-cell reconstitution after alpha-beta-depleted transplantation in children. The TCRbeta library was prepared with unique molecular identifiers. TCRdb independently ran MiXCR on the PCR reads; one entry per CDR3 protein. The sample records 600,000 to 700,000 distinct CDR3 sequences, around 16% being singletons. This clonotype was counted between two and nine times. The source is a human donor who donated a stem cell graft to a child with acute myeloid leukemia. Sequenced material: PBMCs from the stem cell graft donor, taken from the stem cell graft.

This chain's CDR3 is CASSPQRGNEQFF. In DNA, the CDR3 is TGTGCCAGCAGCCCACAAAGGGGCAATGAGCAGTTCTTC. The chain carries TRBV7-7 and TRBJ2-1; D is perhaps TRBD1 (5 bases). V lost 5 bases to trimming and J lost 6 bases, with 11 bases between them. The V gene's germline CDR1 is SSHAT and CDR2 FNYEAQ (reference sequence). There are 13 residues in the CDR3.